This T cell receptor beta chain stems from a study of control samples from healthy donors and cancer patients. Profiling relied on immunoSEQ multiplex PCR, and the TCRdb table lists in-frame clones only, not all of them. The table has 150,000 to 200,000 clones, around 90% seen once. The CDR3 covers 16 residues. Per the germline V gene, CDR1 is SGHTA and CDR2 is FQGNSA. Trimming cost V 5 bases and J 0 bases; bases outside gene matches: 4. This clone was counted once. The sequence came from a man between 18 and 35 years old in good health. This chain uses TRBV7-2 with TRBJ1-6, with 7 positions matching TRBD1. What was sequenced was blood. In DNA form, the CDR3 reads TGTGCCAGCAGCCAGGGACAGAGCTCCTATAATTCACCCCTCCACTTT. It encodes CASSQGQSSYNSPLHF.